The entry below gives a single T cell receptor (beta chain) sequence along with its context. The ends lost 0 bases at V and 7 bases at J; junction bases unmatched: 8. This CDR3 contains 15 residues. CDR1 is MNHEY and CDR2 is SVGAGI in the germline V gene. This record comes from a study of cytomegalovirus exposure and HLA in healthy donors. Data came from immunoSEQ multiplex PCR; TCRdb stores just in-frame clones and leaves some out. The sample has roughly 120,000 clones; 90% to 95% are singletons. The V call is TRBV6-5, the J call TRBJ2-7, with 8 bases fitting TRBD1. Sequencing was performed on PBMCs. The origin of this receptor is a woman aged 18-29 years in good health and CMV-seronegative. CDR3 amino acids: CASSYSKDRADEQYF. For the CDR3, the DNA is TGTGCCAGCAGTTACTCGAAGGACAGGGCAGATGAGCAGTACTTC.